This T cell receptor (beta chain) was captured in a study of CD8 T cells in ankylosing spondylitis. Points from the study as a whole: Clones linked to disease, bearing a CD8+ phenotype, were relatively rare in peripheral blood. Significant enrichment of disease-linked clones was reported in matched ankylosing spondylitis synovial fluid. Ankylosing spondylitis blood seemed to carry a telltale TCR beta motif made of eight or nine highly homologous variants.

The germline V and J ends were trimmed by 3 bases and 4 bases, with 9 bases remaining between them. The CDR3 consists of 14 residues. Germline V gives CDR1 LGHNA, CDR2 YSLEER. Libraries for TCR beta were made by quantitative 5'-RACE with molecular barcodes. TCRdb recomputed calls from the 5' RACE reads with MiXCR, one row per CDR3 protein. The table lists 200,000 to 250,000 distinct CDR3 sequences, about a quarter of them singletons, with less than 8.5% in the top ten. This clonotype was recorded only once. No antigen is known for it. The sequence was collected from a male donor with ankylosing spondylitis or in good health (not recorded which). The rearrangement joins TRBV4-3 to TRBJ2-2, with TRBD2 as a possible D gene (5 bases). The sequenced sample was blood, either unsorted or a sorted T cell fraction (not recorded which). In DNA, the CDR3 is TGCGCCAGCAGCCATCAAGAGGGCACCGGGGAGCTGTTTTTT. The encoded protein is CASSHQEGTGELFF.